These T cell receptor beta chains were read from a single sample in a study of OX40 agonist ivuxolimab in advanced cancers. Sequenced by immunoSEQ multiplex PCR; TCRdb stores in-frame clones only, minus some. The table lists some 50,000 clones, roughly 80% of them singletons, with approximately 3.1% in the top ten. The sample consisted of CD4+ or CD8+ T cells sorted from blood, taken in a trial of the OX40 agonist ivuxolimab. Source of these receptors: an adult with an advanced solid tumor such as melanoma, head and neck, liver or kidney cancer. Each CDR3 is given with its conserved first and last residue. Fields, in order: D gene, V gene, clone size, J gene, CDR3 DNA, CDR3 protein. The D gene is left open where the match is weak. Expanded clones get a size class; other rows say once, few or many, or leave the size out.

D: TRBD2
V: TRBV5-1
size: NA
J: TRBJ2-3
DNA: TGCGCCAGCAGCCTCGGAGTTGGGACTAGCGCAGATACGCAGTATTTT
CDR3: CASSLGVGTSADTQYF

D: NA
V: TRBV29-1
size: NA
J: TRBJ1-3
DNA: TGCAGCGTTGAAGACAGGGGAGTCGAGAACACCATATATTTT
CDR3: CSVEDRGVENTIYF

D: NA
V: TRBV4-1
size: NA
J: TRBJ1-2
DNA: TGCGCCAGCAGCCAAGATGTTGGGCGTTCGGATGGCTACACCTTC
CDR3: CASSQDVGRSDGYTF

D: NA
V: TRBV11-3
size: NA
J: TRBJ1-6
DNA: TGTGCCAGCCGTTGGTCCAGGGCTAATTCACCCCTCCACTTT
CDR3: CASRWSRANSPLHF

D: TRBD1
V: TRBV7-8
size: few
J: TRBJ2-1
DNA: TGTGCCAGCAGCCCTTATAGACAGGGGGGCTACAATGAGCAGTTCTTC
CDR3: CASSPYRQGGYNEQFF

D: NA
V: TRBV15
size: few
J: TRBJ1-3
DNA: TGTGCCACCAGCAACGGGCGCTCTGGAAACACCATATATTTT
CDR3: CATSNGRSGNTIYF

D: TRBD1
V: TRBV19
size: NA
J: TRBJ2-7
DNA: TGTGCCAGTAGTATAGACCGGGACAGGGGGCGTGAGCAGTACTTC
CDR3: CASSIDRDRGREQYF

D: NA
V: TRBV6-1
size: NA
J: TRBJ2-4
DNA: TGTGCCAGCAGTGAAGCGGCTGGGACCAAAAACATTCAGTACTTC
CDR3: CASSEAAGTKNIQYF

D: NA
V: TRBV16
size: NA
J: TRBJ1-5
DNA: TGTGCCAGCAGCCAAGAAACAGGCTCTAATCAGCCCCAGCATTTT
CDR3: CASSQETGSNQPQHF

D: NA
V: TRBV5-6
size: once
J: TRBJ2-1
DNA: TGTGCCAGCAGCTTGGGCGGGGCAGGGGGGCTGAGAGCGTTCTTC
CDR3: CASSLGGAGGLRAFF

D: NA
V: TRBV7-9
size: NA
J: TRBJ2-5
DNA: TGTGCCAGCAGCTTTTTAACAGGGCTAGAGACCCAGTACTTC
CDR3: CASSFLTGLETQYF